This T cell receptor beta chain was profiled in a study of radiation and T cells in renal cell carcinoma. Study-wide context: Nephrectomy followed 15 Gy stereotactic body radiation by 4 weeks. Notes on the study in general: Top tumor clonotypes rose in blood 2 weeks post-radiation, then contracted.

This CDR3 has 12 residues. The ends were cut back, 0 bases at V and 9 bases at J, with 12 bases in the middle. Germline V lookup: CDR1 SQVTM, CDR2 ANQGSEA. Repertoires were generated with immunoSEQ multiplex PCR, while TCRdb's copy carries only in-frame clones and drops some. The sample consists of 100,000 to 150,000 clones, 88% of them appearing once. Stated time point: blood 2 weeks post-SBRT. Treatment here: 15 Gy SBRT to primary tumor, nephrectomy 4 weeks later. This renal cell carcinoma was of the clear cell type. Concerning this clone itself: Its matching antigen is unknown.

This rearrangement joins TRBV29-1 to TRBJ2-7; D is unclear. The input for sequencing was blood, taken from a patient whose treatment included radiotherapy and nephrectomy. This clonotype was sampled from a woman aged 70-85 years with renal cell carcinoma. The CDR3 sequence: CSVEDPTSGQYF. In DNA form, the CDR3 reads TGCAGCGTTGAAGATCCCACCTCGGGGCAGTACTTC.